Described below is a single TCR beta chain sequence and its context. V lost 0 bases, J lost 6 bases, and 15 bases lay in between. The CDR3 has 16 residues. CDR1 and CDR2 from the germline V gene are LNHNV and YYDKDF (reference sequence). Assay: immunoSEQ multiplex PCR; the TCRdb copy retains only in-frame clones and omits some. The sample lists tens of thousands of clones, 94% occurring once. This entry is derived from a study of T cell changes during pregnancy in multiple sclerosis. The source is a female donor with multiple sclerosis, enrolled in a pregnancy study. The chain is built from TRBV15 and TRBJ2-1; possibly TRBD2 for D (6 bases). The specimen comprised peripheral blood, sampled in the third trimester of pregnancy. This chain's CDR3 is CATSREDLLASNEQFF. The DNA for the CDR3 is TGTGCCACCAGCAGAGAGGATTTGCTAGCGAGCAATGAGCAGTTCTTC.